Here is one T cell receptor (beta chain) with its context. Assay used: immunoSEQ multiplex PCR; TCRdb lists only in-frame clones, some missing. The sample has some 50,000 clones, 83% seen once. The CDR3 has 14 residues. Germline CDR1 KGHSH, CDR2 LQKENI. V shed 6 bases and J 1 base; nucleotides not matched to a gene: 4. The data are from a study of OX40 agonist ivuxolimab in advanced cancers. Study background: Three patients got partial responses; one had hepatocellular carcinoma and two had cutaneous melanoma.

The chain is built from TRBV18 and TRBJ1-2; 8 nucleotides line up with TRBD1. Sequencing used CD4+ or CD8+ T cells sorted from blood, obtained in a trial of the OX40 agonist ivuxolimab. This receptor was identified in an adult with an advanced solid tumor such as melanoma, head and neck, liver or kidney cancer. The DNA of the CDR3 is TGTGCCAGCTCGCCTGGACAGGGTAACTATGGCTACACCTTC. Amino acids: CASSPGQGNYGYTF. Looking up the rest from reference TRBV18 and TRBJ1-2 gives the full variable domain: NAGVMQNPRHLVRRRGQEARLRCSPMKGHSHVYWYRQLPEEGLKFMVYLQKENIIDESGMPKERFSAEFPKEGPSILRIQQVVRGDSAAYFCASSPGQGNYGYTFGSGTRLTVV.